The 30 T cell receptor beta chains presented below share a single source sample, sequenced in a study of Tregs in tolerant kidney transplant recipients. Libraries were prepared by immunoSEQ multiplex PCR; TCRdb keeps only in-frame clonotypes and omits some of them. In the table there are 75,000 to 80,000 clones, around 93% of which are singletons. This material consisted of Tregs from blood, taken before the transplant. Receptors originate from a human donor who received a combined kidney and bone marrow transplant.

V and J are TRBV5-1 and TRBJ2-5, with 10 bases identical to TRBD1. The length of the CDR3 is 16 residues. With V trimmed by 3 bases and J by 7 bases, 12 bases remained unmatched. In germline, CDR1 is SGHRS, CDR2 YFSETQ. Written as DNA, the CDR3 is TGCGCCAGCAGCTCCCCGGACAGGGGGGTCATGGGGACCCAGTACTTC. It translates to CASSSPDRGVMGTQYF. The full variable domain, with the rest looked up from reference TRBV5-1 and TRBJ2-5, is KAGVTQTPRYLIKTRGQQVTLSCSPISGHRSVSWYQQTPGQGLQFLFEYFSETQRNKGNFPGRFSGRQFSNSRSEMNVSTLELGDSALYLCASSSPDRGVMGTQYFGPGTRLLVL.

This CDR3 is CASRRGLNNQPQHF. The CDR3 region has the DNA TGTGCCAGCCGAAGGGGGCTTAACAATCAGCCCCAGCATTTT. The chain joins TRBV28 to TRBJ1-5; 7 positions agree with TRBD1. Germline loops: CDR1 MDHEN, CDR2 SYDVKM. V lost 8 bases to trimming and J lost 3 bases; unmatched junction nucleotides: 7. The CDR3 is 14 amino acids.

V is TRBV5-5 and J is TRBJ2-7; tentatively, D is TRBD2 (5 bases). V was trimmed by 4 bases and J by 2 bases, leaving 22 bases between them. Germline V gives CDR1 SGHKS, CDR2 YYEKEE (reference sequence). This CDR3 comprises 17 residues. CDR3 nucleotide sequence: TGTGCCAGCAGCATTGGGATTTCCGGGCCTAGCACCTACGAGCAGTACTTC. The encoded protein is CASSIGISGPSTYEQYF.

V gene TRBV28 combines with J gene TRBJ1-4; D not resolved. CDR3 length equals 14 residues. Germline CDR1 and CDR2: MDHEN and SYDVKM. V shed 2 bases and J shed 4 bases, with 8 bases lying between them. DNA for the CDR3: TGTGCCAGCAGTTTAGGCCAGCTTAATGAAAAACTGTTTTTT. Translation gives CASSLGQLNEKLFF.

The gene calls are TRBV27 and TRBJ2-1, with 9 bases identical to TRBD2. The CDR3 spans 17 residues. CDR1 is MNHEY, CDR2 SMNVEV, per germline (reference sequence). Germline trimming cut 3 bases from V and 2 bases from J; bases unmatched to any gene: 8. The CDR3 nucleotides read TGTGCCAGCAGTTTTTCCGGACTAGCGCCTCCCTACAATGAGCAGTTCTTC. This translates into CASSFSGLAPPYNEQFF.

This clone came up once. This chain links TRBV18 with TRBJ1-5, with D tentatively TRBD1 (5 bases). V was trimmed by 3 bases and J by 5 bases, leaving 11 bases between them. Germline-derived CDR1 and CDR2 are KGHSH and LQKENI. The CDR3 spans 14 residues. Here the CDR3 reads CASSPGGRDQPQHF. The CDR3, as DNA: TGTGCCAGCTCACCTGGGGGTCGGGATCAGCCCCAGCATTTT. The entire variable domain, with the rest obtained from reference TRBV18 and TRBJ1-5, is as follows: NAGVMQNPRHLVRRRGQEARLRCSPMKGHSHVYWYRQLPEEGLKFMVYLQKENIIDESGMPKERFSAEFPKEGPSILRIQQVVRGDSAAYFCASSPGGRDQPQHFGDGTRLSIL.

As for this clone: Sequence at one end of the junction differs from germline and may be a read error. The chain employs TRBV11-3 and TRBJ1-1; possibly TRBD1 for D (5 bases). The length of the CDR3 is 13 residues. CDR1 is SGHNT, CDR2 YENEEA, per germline. CDR3 sequence reads: CASSIDRDTEAFF. In nucleotides, the CDR3 is TGTGCCAGCAGCATAGACAGAGACACTGAAGCTTTCTTT.

The chain couples TRBV2 to TRBJ2-1; no clear D. There are 10 residues in the CDR3. CDR1 is SNHLY, CDR2 FYNNEI, per germline. V lost 6 bases, J lost 10 bases, and 7 bases lay in between. This chain's CDR3 is CASRNREQFF. The CDR3, as DNA: TGTGCCAGCAGGAACAGAGAGCAGTTCTTC.

This sequence joins TRBV7-2 and TRBJ2-2; the D is unclear. The germline gives CDR1 SGHTA, CDR2 FQGNSA. CDR3 length: 11 residues. Between the trimmed V and J ends, which lost 7 bases and 6 bases, there was a span of 6 bases. CDR3 loop: CASTLAGELFF. The CDR3 region has the DNA TGTGCCAGCACTCTGGCCGGGGAGCTGTTTTTT.

The V gene is TRBV27, the J gene TRBJ2-7; 8 bases line up with TRBD1. With 6 bases clipped from V and 1 base from J, the junction kept 8 bases outside the gene matches. Germline CDR1 and CDR2: MNHEY and SMNVEV (reference sequence). This CDR3 is built from 15 residues. The CDR3 DNA sequence: TGTGCCAGCAGCTGGAGGACAGGGCATTCCTACGAGCAGTACTTC. It translates to CASSWRTGHSYEQYF.

In DNA form, the CDR3 reads TGTGCCAGCAGCCAAACACGAGACACTGAAGCTTTCTTT. Its protein is CASSQTRDTEAFF. This chain joins TRBV4-2 and TRBJ1-1, with unresolved D. The CDR3 loop spans 13 amino acids. CDR1 LGHNA and CDR2 YNFKEQ come from the germline V gene. The V gene lost 2 bases and the J gene lost 3 bases, with 7 bases spanning the gap.

The chain employs TRBV29-1 and TRBJ2-3, with a weak D call TRBD1 (5 bases). The CDR3 sequence is 15 residues long. V lost 6 bases, J lost 6 bases, and 22 bases lay in between. CDR1 and CDR2 from the germline V gene are SQVTM and ANQGSEA. The CDR3: CSVPLGTGRQDTQYF. CDR3 nucleotide sequence: TGCAGCGTCCCCCTAGGTACAGGTAGACAGGATACGCAGTATTTT.

The genes are TRBV5-1 and TRBJ2-7; a weak D match, TRBD2 (5 bases). This CDR3 is built from 14 residues. V was pared by 6 bases and J by 3 bases, with 16 bases between. CDR1 is SGHRS and CDR2 is YFSETQ in the germline V gene. The DNA for the CDR3 is TGCGCCAGCACCCTGGATGAGGGATACTACGAGCAGTACTTC. Residues: CASTLDEGYYEQYF.

The gene calls are TRBV11-2 and TRBJ1-3, with D possibly being TRBD1 (5 bases). The ends were cut back, 4 bases at V and 2 bases at J, with 6 bases in the middle. Germline assignment: CDR1 SGHAT and CDR2 FQNNGV. The CDR3 runs to 13 residues. The CDR3 sequence: CASSSGPGNTIYF. The DNA of the CDR3 is TGTGCCAGCAGCTCGGGACCTGGAAACACCATATATTTT.

The chain carries TRBV7-9 and TRBJ2-2; D is ambiguous. The V gene lost 3 bases and the J gene lost 1 base, with 9 bases spanning the gap. Per the germline V gene, CDR1 is SEHNR and CDR2 is FQNEAQ (reference sequence). This CDR3 has 15 residues. For the CDR3, the DNA is TGTGCCAGCAGCTTGGTCAGCAAGAACACCGGGGAGCTGTTTTTT. Encoded protein: CASSLVSKNTGELFF.

The CDR3 region has the DNA TGTGCCAGCTCCGCGACAGCGTCTGGCACAGATACGCAGTATTTT. This sequence encodes CASSATASGTDTQYF. The chain uses TRBV18 and TRBJ2-3, with TRBD1 as a possible D gene (5 bases). Germline loops: CDR1 KGHSH, CDR2 LQKENI. The length of the CDR3 is 15 residues. The ends were cut back, 6 bases at V and 1 base at J, with 14 bases in the middle.

V and J are TRBV11-2 and TRBJ2-7; D is unclear. CDR1 SGHAT and CDR2 FQNNGV come from the germline V gene. Trimming removed 4 bases from V and 0 bases from J, with 7 bases in between. This CDR3 comprises 13 residues. This CDR3 reads CASSSRSSYEQYF. CDR3 bases: TGTGCCAGCAGCTCAAGGAGCTCCTACGAGCAGTACTTC.

This clone has just a few counts. The chain has TRBV28 and TRBJ2-1; 10 bases agree with TRBD1. V was pared by 2 bases and J by 4 bases, with 2 bases of the junction left unmatched. CDR3 length: 15 amino acids. CDR1 is MDHEN and CDR2 is SYDVKM in the germline V gene. CDR3 residues: CASSLGQGVYNEQFF. DNA for the CDR3: TGTGCCAGCAGTTTAGGACAGGGGGTATACAATGAGCAGTTCTTC.

In this sample, this clone turned up a few times. The CDR3 sequence is CASSEGGWGNTIYF. The CDR3 bases are TGTGCCAGCAGTGAGGGGGGCTGGGGAAACACCATATATTTT. The rearrangement links TRBV6-1 to TRBJ1-3; tentatively, D is TRBD1 (6 bases). The CDR3 spans 14 residues. V shed 3 bases and J shed 4 bases, with 10 bases lying between them. Germline V gene data show CDR1 as MNHNS and CDR2 as SASEGT.

The chain has TRBV5-1 and TRBJ2-7; D is unclear. Trimming left V 6 bases short and J 3 bases short, with 16 bases between. There are 14 residues in the CDR3. Germline CDR1 and CDR2: SGHRS and YFSETQ. In nucleotides, the CDR3 is TGCGCCAGCACCTCTGAAATGTTAGGCTACGAGCAGTACTTC. Translating gives CASTSEMLGYEQYF.

This chain joins TRBV7-2 and TRBJ2-7; 9 nucleotides agree with TRBD2. With 1 base clipped from V and 2 bases from J, the junction kept 6 bases outside the gene matches. The V gene's germline CDR1 is SGHTA and CDR2 FQGNSA. The CDR3 is 16 residues long. CDR3 protein: CASSLVSGSTTYEQYF. The CDR3 coding sequence is TGTGCCAGCAGCTTAGTTAGCGGGAGCACCACCTACGAGCAGTACTTC.

CDR3 protein: CASSTGQGVTGELFF. In nucleotides, the CDR3 is TGTGCCAGCAGCACGGGACAGGGGGTAACCGGGGAGCTGTTTTTT. This chain links TRBV5-8 with TRBJ2-2; 11 bases are a match to TRBD1. The trim removed 4 bases at V and 5 bases at J, leaving 4 bases unmatched. From germline, CDR1 is SGHTS and CDR2 YDEGEE. CDR3 length: 15 residues.

The V gene is TRBV5-1, the J gene TRBJ2-1, with 10 bases identical to TRBD2. The CDR3 extends over 15 amino acids. The V gene's germline CDR1 is SGHRS and CDR2 YFSETQ. V was clipped by 5 bases and J by 8 bases; unmatched bases: 10. Here the CDR3 reads CASRPSGSPFYEQFF. CDR3 nucleotide sequence: TGCGCCAGCAGACCTAGCGGGAGTCCTTTTTATGAGCAGTTCTTC.

The chain is built from TRBV30 and TRBJ1-5; 7 positions match TRBD1. Germline V lookup: CDR1 GTSNPN, CDR2 SVGIG (reference sequence). This CDR3 comprises 13 residues. The J segment lost 10 bases and the V segment lost 4 bases, leaving 10 bases of the junction unmatched. Here the CDR3 DNA reads TGTGCCTGGAACAACAGGGGAGACAGCCCCCAGCATTTT. Amino acid sequence: CAWNNRGDSPQHF.

This sequence joins TRBV7-3 and TRBJ2-6; D might be TRBD1 (5 bases). Trimming shortened V by 2 bases and J by 2 bases, and 7 bases separated the two germline ends. This CDR3 has 15 amino acids. Germline-derived CDR1 and CDR2 are SGHTA and FQGTGA. The CDR3 sequence: CASSLPGPGANVLTF. CDR3 nucleotides: TGTGCCAGCAGCTTACCAGGGCCTGGGGCCAACGTCCTGACTTTC. Full variable domain (rest looked up from reference TRBV7-3 and TRBJ2-6): GAGVSQTPSNKVTEKGKYVELRCDPISGHTALYWYRQSLGQGPEFLIYFQGTGAADDSGLPNDRFFAVRPEGSVSTLKIQRTERGDSAVYLCASSLPGPGANVLTFGAGSRLTVL.

The genes are TRBV29-1 and TRBJ2-7, with TRBD2 matching 11 bases. Trimming cost V 6 bases and J 0 bases; bases outside gene matches: 7. From germline, CDR1 is SQVTM and CDR2 ANQGSEA. The CDR3 consists of 15 residues. For the CDR3, the DNA is TGCAGCGTCTCGACTAGCGGGGCCAGCTCCTACGAGCAGTACTTC. It codes for CSVSTSGASSYEQYF.

The rearrangement links TRBV30 to TRBJ2-7; possible D gene TRBD2, 6 bases. The CDR3 totals 12 residues. V was trimmed by 2 bases and J by 12 bases, leaving 17 bases between them. Germline V gene lookup returns CDR1 GTSNPN and CDR2 SVGIG (reference sequence). The CDR3 region is CAWSPGTTGGYF. CDR3 coding DNA: TGTGCCTGGAGTCCTGGGACCACCGGGGGGTACTTC. The full variable domain, with the rest looked up from reference TRBV30 and TRBJ2-7, is SQTIHQWPATLVQPVGSPLSLECTVEGTSNPNLYWYRQAAGRGLQLLFYSVGIGQISSEVPQNLSASRPQDRQFILSSKKLLLSDSGFYLCAWSPGTTGGYFGPGTRLTVT.

The gene calls are TRBV4-1 and TRBJ1-5; D is perhaps TRBD1 (6 bases). The germline V and J ends were trimmed by 4 bases and 5 bases, with 9 bases remaining between them. The CDR3 runs 13 residues. Germline V gene data show CDR1 as MGHRA and CDR2 as YSYEKL. The CDR3 here is CASSRQEYQPQHF. The CDR3, as DNA: TGCGCCAGCAGCCGACAGGAATATCAGCCCCAGCATTTT.

The rearrangement links TRBV27 to TRBJ2-2; D unresolved. Trimming stripped 0 bases from V and 5 bases from J, with 4 bases between. From germline, CDR1 is MNHEY and CDR2 SMNVEV (reference sequence). The CDR3 is 13 residues long. The CDR3 nucleotides are TGTGCCAGCAGTTTATCTTCGACCGGGGAGCTGTTTTTT. This sequence encodes CASSLSSTGELFF.

This CDR3 reads CASSLDLAEIYEQYF. Written as DNA, the CDR3 is TGTGCCAGCAGCTTAGATCTAGCGGAGATCTACGAGCAGTACTTC. J is TRBJ2-7 and V is TRBV7-9; 7 nucleotides line up with TRBD2. This CDR3 region has 15 residues. The germline V gene encodes CDR1 SEHNR and CDR2 FQNEAQ (reference sequence). The J segment lost 3 bases and the V segment lost 1 base, leaving 6 bases of the junction unmatched.